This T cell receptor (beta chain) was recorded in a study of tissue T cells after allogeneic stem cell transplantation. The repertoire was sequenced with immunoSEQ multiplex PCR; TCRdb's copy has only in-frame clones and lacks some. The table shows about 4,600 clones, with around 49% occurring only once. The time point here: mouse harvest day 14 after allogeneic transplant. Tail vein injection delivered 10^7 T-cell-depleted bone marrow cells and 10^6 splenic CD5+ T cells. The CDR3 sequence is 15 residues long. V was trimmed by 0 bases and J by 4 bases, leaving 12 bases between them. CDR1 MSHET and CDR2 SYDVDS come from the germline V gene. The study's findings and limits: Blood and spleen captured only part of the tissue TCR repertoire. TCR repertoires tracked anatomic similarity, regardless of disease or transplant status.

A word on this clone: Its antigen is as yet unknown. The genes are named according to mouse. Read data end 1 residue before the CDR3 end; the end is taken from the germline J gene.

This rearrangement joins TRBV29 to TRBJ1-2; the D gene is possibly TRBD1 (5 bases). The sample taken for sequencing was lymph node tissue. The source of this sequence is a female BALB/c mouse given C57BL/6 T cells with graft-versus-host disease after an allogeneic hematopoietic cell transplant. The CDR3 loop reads CASSLSKGRGSDYTF. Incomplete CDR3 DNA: TGTGCTAGCAGTTTATCGAAGGGGAGAGGCTCCGACTACACC.